This T cell receptor beta chain stems from a study of T cell responses to AZD1222 COVID-19 vaccine. Study-wide findings and caveats: Samples come after the peak T cell response, not at day 14. Spike-specific TCR breadth rose after two AZD1222 doses, and depth rose as well.

Clones were read by immunoSEQ multiplex PCR, and TCRdb kept only the in-frame ones, dropping some. The sample carries about 140,000 clones, approximately 93% recorded once. Germline loops: CDR1 LNHNV, CDR2 YYDKDF (reference sequence). The V gene lost 0 bases and the J gene lost 0 bases, with 14 bases spanning the gap. The CDR3 length is 17 residues. As concerns this clone: Antigen specificity is unknown.

The sequenced sample was peripheral blood, obtained on day 0 of MenACWY control vaccination. This receptor was identified in an adult in good health. The chain recombines TRBV15 with TRBJ1-2; D not certain. CDR3 in DNA: TGTGCCACCAGCAGAGATGGTACAGTCGAGGCTAACTATGGCTACACCTTC. Protein product: CATSRDGTVEANYGYTF.